This T cell receptor beta chain originates from a study of T cells in Graves' hyperthyroidism and ophthalmopathy. Patients were excluded for uncontrolled infection, other autoimmune disease, pregnancy or lactation. TCR beta CDR3 sequences were amplified from RNA transcripts. First-round RT-PCR of the TCR CDR3 relied on the HTBI primer set. TCRdb passed the multiplex PCR reads through MiXCR, listing each CDR3 protein once. The sample comprises about 760,000 distinct CDR3 sequences, roughly a third of which are singletons, and 30% to 40% rests with the top ten. Sequenced: blood. The TCR comes from a woman aged 40-49 years with Graves' hyperthyroidism.

The CDR3 nucleotides read TGTGCCAGCAGTAGCACAGGTATGGGAAACACCATATATTTT. Residues: CASSSTGMGNTIYF. The V and J genes are TRBV28 and TRBJ1-3, with a tentative D call TRBD1 (5 bases). Germline V gives CDR1 MDHEN, CDR2 SYDVKM. Trimming pared 5 bases from V and 4 bases from J, leaving 12 bases between. This CDR3 contains 14 residues.